A single sample is the source of the 9 T cell receptor beta chains below, sequenced in a study of PD-1 blockade in mismatch repair-deficient tumors. Method: immunoSEQ multiplex PCR; TCRdb's copy keeps in-frame clones and lacks some. Among roughly 37,000 clones, roughly 84% were seen once, and the ten largest hold under 1.2%. This specimen consisted of PBMCs, obtained about 38 weeks after starting pembrolizumab. The receptors here all came from an adult with mismatch repair-deficient cancer.

V gene TRBV7-3 combines with J gene TRBJ1-1; tentatively, D is TRBD1 (6 bases). There are 15 residues in the CDR3. Per the germline V gene, CDR1 is SGHTA and CDR2 is FQGTGA. V was clipped by 5 bases and J by 5 bases, with 18 bases between them. The CDR3 DNA reads TGTGCCAGCAGCAAGGCAGGGGCCGACGGAACTGAAGCTTTCTTT. Its protein is CASSKAGADGTEAFF.

The chain has TRBV19 and TRBJ2-3; the D gene is possibly TRBD2 (6 bases). Between the trimmed V and J ends, which lost 4 bases and 4 bases, there was a span of 15 bases. This CDR3 has 15 amino acids. Per the germline V gene, CDR1 is LNHDA and CDR2 is SQIVND (reference sequence). In nucleotides, the CDR3 is TGTGCCAGTAGTAGGACTAACGAGTTGGCAGATACGCAGTATTTT. Translation: CASSRTNELADTQYF. Full variable domain (remainder filled in from reference TRBV19 and TRBJ2-3): DGGITQSPKYLFRKEGQNVTLSCEQNLNHDAMYWYRQDPGQGLRLIYYSQIVNDFQKGDIAEGYSVSREKKESFPLTVTSAQKNPTAFYLCASSRTNELADTQYFGPGTRLTVL.

The chain recombines TRBV5-8 with TRBJ2-3, with D perhaps TRBD2 (6 bases). The CDR3 totals 13 residues. The ends were cut back, 4 bases at V and 7 bases at J, with 13 bases in the middle. Germline assignment: CDR1 SGHTS and CDR2 YDEGEE. CDR3 nucleotides: TGTGCCAGCAGCCCCGGACTATCTTATACGCAGTATTTT. This gives the protein CASSPGLSYTQYF.

Only one count was recorded for this clone. The chain recombines TRBV10-1 with TRBJ2-2; unclear D gene. Germline loops: CDR1 WNHNN, CDR2 SYGVQD (reference sequence). Trimming stripped 6 bases from V and 5 bases from J, with 10 bases between. This CDR3 contains 13 residues. CDR3 nucleotide sequence: TGCGCCAGCAGGCCCGACGGGACCGGGGAGCTGTTTTTT. This translates into CASRPDGTGELFF.

This clone has a single count. This chain joins TRBV28 and TRBJ2-1; tentative D call: TRBD2 (6 bases). Trimming cost V 2 bases and J 14 bases, with 16 bases left between them. This CDR3 contains 13 residues. Germline CDR1 MDHEN, CDR2 SYDVKM. The CDR3 sequence is CASSLRTGTEEFF. CDR3 DNA: TGTGCCAGCAGTTTAAGGACCGGGACTGAAGAGTTCTTC.

V usage is TRBV4-1 and J usage is TRBJ2-6; 7 positions agree with TRBD1. The length of the CDR3 is 16 residues. Germline-derived CDR1 and CDR2 are MGHRA and YSYEKL. V was clipped by 4 bases and J by 0 bases; unmatched bases: 3. The CDR3 nucleotides are TGCGCCAGCAGCCGCGACAGGGACTCTGGGGCCAACGTCCTGACTTTC. Amino acids: CASSRDRDSGANVLTF.

This clone was detected only once. The chain has TRBV7-3 and TRBJ2-1, with D maybe TRBD2 (6 bases). Germline CDR1 reads SGHTA; CDR2 reads FQGTGA. This CDR3 has 15 amino acids. V was pared by 5 bases and J by 0 bases, with 11 bases between. The CDR3 protein is CASSLGTFSYNEQFF. CDR3 DNA sequence: TGTGCCAGCAGCCTAGGGACTTTCTCCTACAATGAGCAGTTCTTC.

This chain links TRBV5-1 with TRBJ2-5, with D maybe TRBD1 (5 bases). Germline V gene sequence: CDR1 SGHRS, CDR2 YFSETQ. CDR3 length: 15 residues. V was cut by 6 bases and J by 5 bases, with 20 bases left in between. The CDR3 bases are TGCGCCAGCAACTCAAACTTCGGTACAGGCGAGACCCAGTACTTC. Translation: CASNSNFGTGETQYF.

This chain links TRBV21-1 with TRBJ2-3; the table's D call TRBD1 went unverified against the DNA. TRBV21-1 is listed as a pseudogene. The CDR3 is 16 amino acids. The chain's CDR3 is CATEWPGRGITDTQYF. The CDR3 DNA is TGTGCCACCGAATGGCCAGGCAGGGGGATCACAGATACGCAGTATTTT.